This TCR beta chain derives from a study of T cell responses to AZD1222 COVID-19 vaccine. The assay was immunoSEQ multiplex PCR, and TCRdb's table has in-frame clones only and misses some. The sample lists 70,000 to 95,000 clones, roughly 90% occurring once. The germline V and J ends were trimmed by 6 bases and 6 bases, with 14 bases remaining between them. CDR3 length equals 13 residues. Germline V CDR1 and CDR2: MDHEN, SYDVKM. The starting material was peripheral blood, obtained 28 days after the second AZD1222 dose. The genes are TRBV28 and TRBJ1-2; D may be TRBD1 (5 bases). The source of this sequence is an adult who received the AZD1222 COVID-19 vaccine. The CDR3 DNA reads TGTGCCAGCAGCACACCATCAGGGAATGGCTACACCTTC. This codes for CASSTPSGNGYTF.